The rows below give T cell receptor beta chains drawn from one sample of a study of blood T cell repertoires in COVID-19. Sequencing was performed with immunoSEQ multiplex PCR; in TCRdb, only in-frame clones are kept and a portion is missing. The sample consists of tens of thousands of clones, around 85% of them appearing once. Sequencing input: peripheral blood. The receptor source for this set is a man older than 75 with acute or convalescent COVID-19. CDR3s include the opening cysteine and the closing phenylalanine or tryptophan. D genes are given only for firm matches. Not all rows give a size; the values are once, few, many and, for expanded clones, a class.

d_gene: TRBD2; j_gene: TRBJ2-3; abundance: NA; len: 16; v_gene: TRBV5-4; CDR3aa: CASSSQSSGGTDTQYF; CDR3nt: TGTGCCAGCAGCTCTCAGTCTAGCGGGGGGACAGATACGCAGTATTTT
d_gene: NA; j_gene: TRBJ1-2; abundance: NA; len: 14; v_gene: TRBV6-5; CDR3aa: CASNKGRGGYGYTF; CDR3nt: TGTGCCAGCAACAAGGGTCGAGGCGGGTATGGCTACACCTTC
d_gene: NA; j_gene: TRBJ1-1; abundance: NA; len: 13; v_gene: TRBV29-1; CDR3aa: CSVAPVGNTEAFF; CDR3nt: TGCAGCGTTGCGCCGGTCGGGAACACTGAAGCTTTCTTT
d_gene: NA; j_gene: TRBJ2-7; abundance: once; len: 13; v_gene: TRBV12-3/TRBV12-4; CDR3aa: CASRRGGSYEQYF; CDR3nt: TGTGCCAGCAGACGAGGAGGGTCCTACGAGCAGTACTTC
d_gene: TRBD2; j_gene: TRBJ2-3; abundance: NA; len: 15; v_gene: TRBV30; CDR3aa: CAWSFSGGGTDTQYF; CDR3nt: TGTGCCTGGAGTTTTAGCGGGGGAGGCACAGATACGCAGTATTTT
d_gene: NA; j_gene: TRBJ2-3; abundance: NA; len: 14; v_gene: TRBV9; CDR3aa: CASRQGSGTDTQYF; CDR3nt: TGTGCCAGCCGGCAGGGTTCCGGCACAGATACGCAGTATTTT
d_gene: TRBD1; j_gene: TRBJ1-1; abundance: NA; len: 14; v_gene: TRBV19; CDR3aa: CASTPRDRNTEAFF; CDR3nt: TGTGCCAGTACCCCCAGGGACAGGAACACTGAAGCTTTCTTT
d_gene: NA; j_gene: TRBJ1-5; abundance: NA; len: 15; v_gene: TRBV2; CDR3aa: CASSDSGGGNQPQHF; CDR3nt: TGTGCCAGCAGTGATTCGGGGGGCGGCAATCAGCCCCAGCATTTT
d_gene: TRBD2; j_gene: TRBJ2-7; abundance: NA; len: 15; v_gene: TRBV2; CDR3aa: CASRGASGGSYEQYF; CDR3nt: TGTGCCAGCAGGGGTGCTAGCGGGGGGTCCTACGAGCAGTACTTC
d_gene: NA; j_gene: TRBJ1-5; abundance: few; len: 16; v_gene: TRBV1; CDR3aa: CTSSLGQSRNNQPQHF; CDR3nt: TGCACCAGCAGCCTCGGACAGTCGCGGAACAATCAGCCCCAGCATTTT
d_gene: NA; j_gene: TRBJ2-3; abundance: NA; len: 17; v_gene: TRBV28; CDR3aa: CASSPRGRGLYTDTQYF; CDR3nt: TGTGCCAGCAGTCCACGGGGTCGGGGACTTTACACAGATACGCAGTATTTT
d_gene: TRBD2; j_gene: TRBJ2-5; abundance: NA; len: 15; v_gene: TRBV3-1/TRBV3-2; CDR3aa: CASSQNSGEAETQYF; CDR3nt: TGTGCCAGCAGCCAGAATAGCGGGGAGGCAGAGACCCAGTACTTC
d_gene: NA; j_gene: TRBJ1-2; abundance: NA; len: 13; v_gene: TRBV20-1; CDR3aa: CSASSGSGYGYTF; CDR3nt: TGCAGTGCTAGTTCCGGGTCGGGCTATGGCTACACCTTC
d_gene: TRBD2; j_gene: TRBJ2-1; abundance: NA; len: 16; v_gene: TRBV27; CDR3aa: CASSLGLAGVNNEQFF; CDR3nt: TGTGCCAGCAGTTTGGGACTAGCGGGAGTTAACAATGAGCAGTTCTTC
d_gene: TRBD1; j_gene: TRBJ2-5; abundance: NA; len: 14; v_gene: TRBV29-1; CDR3aa: CSETSGTGSETQYF; CDR3nt: TGCAGCGAAACTTCCGGGACAGGGTCCGAGACCCAGTACTTC
d_gene: NA; j_gene: TRBJ1-2; abundance: many; len: 14; v_gene: TRBV2; CDR3aa: CASSAREGTYGYTF; CDR3nt: TGTGCCAGCAGCGCCCGGGAGGGGACCTATGGCTACACCTTC
d_gene: TRBD2; j_gene: TRBJ2-3; abundance: NA; len: 17; v_gene: TRBV9; CDR3aa: CASSPAGGTSSTDTQYF; CDR3nt: TGTGCCAGCAGCCCCGCCGGAGGGACTAGCAGCACAGATACGCAGTATTTT
d_gene: TRBD2; j_gene: TRBJ2-7; abundance: NA; len: 16; v_gene: TRBV27; CDR3aa: CASSLTPGSGGTKQYF; CDR3nt: TGTGCCAGCAGTCTCACCCCCGGCAGCGGGGGTACAAAGCAGTACTTC
d_gene: NA; j_gene: TRBJ2-1; abundance: NA; len: 14; v_gene: TRBV6-6; CDR3aa: CASSYGTSYNEQFF; CDR3nt: TGTGCCAGCAGTTACGGGACTTCTTACAATGAGCAGTTCTTC
d_gene: NA; j_gene: TRBJ1-3; abundance: NA; len: 16; v_gene: TRBV7-6; CDR3aa: CASSLEPQGTGNTIYF; CDR3nt: TGTGCCAGCAGCTTAGAACCCCAGGGGACTGGAAACACCATATATTTT
d_gene: TRBD2; j_gene: TRBJ2-1; abundance: NA; len: 14; v_gene: TRBV29-1; CDR3aa: CSVAPSGSYNEQFF; CDR3nt: TGCAGCGTCGCCCCTAGCGGGTCTTACAATGAGCAGTTCTTC
d_gene: TRBD1; j_gene: TRBJ2-7; abundance: NA; len: 14; v_gene: TRBV19; CDR3aa: CASSMQTGGAEQYF; CDR3nt: TGTGCCAGTAGTATGCAGACAGGGGGCGCGGAGCAGTACTTC
d_gene: NA; j_gene: TRBJ2-1; abundance: NA; len: 16; v_gene: TRBV28; CDR3aa: CASSLSSGQAYNEQFF; CDR3nt: TGTGCCAGCAGTTTATCCTCCGGCCAGGCCTACAATGAGCAGTTCTTC
d_gene: NA; j_gene: TRBJ1-1; abundance: NA; len: 15; v_gene: TRBV29-1; CDR3aa: CSVMMRGLVGTEAFF; CDR3nt: TGCAGCGTTATGATGCGGGGGCTGGTTGGGACTGAAGCTTTCTTT
d_gene: NA; j_gene: TRBJ2-5; abundance: NA; len: 13; v_gene: TRBV30; CDR3aa: CAWSVLGGETQYF; CDR3nt: TGTGCCTGGAGTGTACTAGGGGGAGAGACCCAGTACTTC
d_gene: NA; j_gene: TRBJ2-3; abundance: NA; len: 15; v_gene: TRBV9; CDR3aa: CASSVEGGGTDTQYF; CDR3nt: TGTGCCAGCAGCGTAGAGGGAGGGGGGACAGATACGCAGTATTTT
d_gene: NA; j_gene: TRBJ2-7; abundance: NA; len: 15; v_gene: TRBV11-1; CDR3aa: CASRTTRGSLNEQYF; CDR3nt: TGTGCCAGCAGAACCACACGCGGGTCATTGAACGAGCAGTACTTC
d_gene: TRBD1; j_gene: TRBJ1-2; abundance: NA; len: 13; v_gene: TRBV18; CDR3aa: CASSPEGLGTERF; CDR3nt: TGTGCCAGCTCACCCGAAGGATTGGGGACAGAACGCTTC
d_gene: TRBD1; j_gene: TRBJ1-4; abundance: NA; len: 15; v_gene: TRBV5-1; CDR3aa: CASSLAGQGNEKLFF; CDR3nt: TGCGCCAGCAGCTTGGCGGGACAGGGGAATGAAAAACTGTTTTTT
d_gene: TRBD1; j_gene: TRBJ1-2; abundance: NA; len: 13; v_gene: TRBV7-2; CDR3aa: CASSPRQGSGYTF; CDR3nt: TGTGCCAGCAGCCCCCGACAGGGATCTGGCTACACCTTC
d_gene: NA; j_gene: TRBJ1-1; abundance: NA; len: 15; v_gene: TRBV7-8; CDR3aa: CASSRRRGDDTEAFF; CDR3nt: TGTGCCAGCAGCCGCCGGCGGGGAGATGATACTGAAGCTTTCTTT
d_gene: NA; j_gene: TRBJ2-7; abundance: NA; len: 15; v_gene: TRBV6-2/TRBV6-3; CDR3aa: CASSQGWGGMYEQYF; CDR3nt: TGTGCCAGCAGTCAAGGTTGGGGCGGGATGTACGAGCAGTACTTC
d_gene: NA; j_gene: TRBJ2-5; abundance: NA; len: 14; v_gene: TRBV28; CDR3aa: CASSIRTGGETQYF; CDR3nt: TGTGCCAGCAGTATTCGGACAGGAGGGGAGACCCAGTACTTC
d_gene: NA; j_gene: TRBJ1-2; abundance: NA; len: 16; v_gene: TRBV28; CDR3aa: CASSFGGFTALYGYTF; CDR3nt: TGTGCCAGCAGCTTTGGGGGGTTTACAGCCCTCTATGGCTACACCTTC
d_gene: TRBD2; j_gene: TRBJ2-5; abundance: NA; len: 16; v_gene: TRBV7-7; CDR3aa: CASSLGASGRGGTQYF; CDR3nt: TGTGCCAGCAGCTTAGGGGCAAGCGGGAGGGGAGGGACCCAGTACTTC
d_gene: TRBD2; j_gene: TRBJ2-1; abundance: few; len: 17; v_gene: TRBV6-2/TRBV6-3; CDR3aa: CASSLGPYAGENNEQFF; CDR3nt: TGTGCCAGCAGTTTGGGGCCATACGCGGGAGAGAACAATGAGCAGTTCTTC
d_gene: NA; j_gene: TRBJ1-1; abundance: NA; len: 13; v_gene: TRBV28; CDR3aa: CASILAANTEAFF; CDR3nt: TGTGCCAGCATTCTAGCCGCGAACACTGAAGCTTTCTTT
d_gene: TRBD2; j_gene: TRBJ2-4; abundance: NA; len: 14; v_gene: TRBV5-4; CDR3aa: CASSGTGGGNIQYF; CDR3nt: TGTGCCAGCAGCGGGACGGGGGGAGGGAACATTCAGTACTTC
d_gene: NA; j_gene: TRBJ2-7; abundance: once; len: 12; v_gene: TRBV7-2; CDR3aa: CASSWASGEQYF; CDR3nt: TGTGCCAGCAGCTGGGCGTCCGGCGAGCAGTACTTC